The next 3 T cell receptor beta chains were all read from a single sample in a study of T cells after posttransplantation cyclophosphamide (dated by TCRdb to about 2016). The library was obtained by the immunoSEQ multiplex PCR assay. As stored in TCRdb, this immuneACCESS dataset retains in-frame rearrangements with V and J assigned. A fraction of the clones does not appear; measured against another copy, unresolved V genes explain less than half of the discrepancy, and the remainder lacks a known reason. In this sample the table shows roughly 21,000 clones, about 98% of which occur a single time. The ten most abundant clones make up 0.13% of the sample. Sequencing was carried out using naive CD8+ T cells sorted from PBMCs. The receptors originated from a man aged 40-49 years in good health, CMV-negative, and a related stem cell transplant donor.

This chain uses TRBV5-4 with TRBJ1-1; weak D call: TRBD1 (5 bases). CDR1 is SGHNT, CDR2 YYREEE, per germline (reference sequence). The CDR3 totals 14 residues. Trimming took 4 bases from V and 0 from J, leaving 10 bases between them. The DNA for the CDR3 is TGTGCCAGCAGCCCCAGGGTGGTGAACACTGAAGCTTTCTTT. This codes for CASSPRVVNTEAFF.

This chain connects TRBV6-1 to TRBJ2-2; D not resolved. V gave up 6 bases and J gave up 4 bases, with 15 bases separating them. The CDR3 totals 15 residues. Germline values: CDR1 MNHNS, CDR2 SASEGT. The DNA of the CDR3 is TGTGCCAGCAGCCCCCTAGGTCCGTCCACCGGGGAGCTGTTTTTT. It encodes CASSPLGPSTGELFF.

The CDR3 here is CASSYGLASGELFF. Here the CDR3 DNA reads TGTGCCAGCAGTTACGGACTAGCCAGCGGGGAGCTGTTTTTT. This chain connects TRBV6-5 to TRBJ2-2; 8 nucleotides agree with TRBD2. This CDR3 contains 14 residues. With 2 bases clipped from V and 7 bases from J, the junction kept 3 bases outside the gene matches. Germline loops: CDR1 MNHEY, CDR2 SVGAGI.